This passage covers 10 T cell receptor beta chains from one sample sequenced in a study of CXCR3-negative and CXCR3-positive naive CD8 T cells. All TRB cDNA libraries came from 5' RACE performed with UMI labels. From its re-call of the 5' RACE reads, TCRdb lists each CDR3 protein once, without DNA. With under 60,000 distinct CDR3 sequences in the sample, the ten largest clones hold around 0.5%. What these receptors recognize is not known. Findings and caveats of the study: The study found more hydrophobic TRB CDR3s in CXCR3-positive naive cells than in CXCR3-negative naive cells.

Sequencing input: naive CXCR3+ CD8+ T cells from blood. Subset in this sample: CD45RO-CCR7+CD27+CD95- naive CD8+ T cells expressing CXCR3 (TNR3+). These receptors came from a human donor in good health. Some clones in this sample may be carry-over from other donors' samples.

The CDR3 sequence: CASSQDRVLAGTTDTQYF. The gene calls are TRBV4-1 and TRBJ2-3; the D gene TCRdb calls, TRBD2, cannot be checked with no DNA. The germline gives CDR1 MGHRA, CDR2 YSYEKL. CDR3 length: 18 amino acids.

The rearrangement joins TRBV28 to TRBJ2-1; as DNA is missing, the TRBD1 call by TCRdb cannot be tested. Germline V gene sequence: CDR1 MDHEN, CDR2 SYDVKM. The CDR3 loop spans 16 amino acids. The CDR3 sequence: CASSPIGERGIGEQFF. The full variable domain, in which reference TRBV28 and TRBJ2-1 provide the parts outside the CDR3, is DVKVTQSSRYLVKRTGEKVFLECVQDMDHENMFWYRQDPGLGLRLIYFSYDVKMKEKGDIPEGYSVSREKKERFSLILESASTNQTSMYLCASSPIGERGIGEQFFGPGTRLTVL.

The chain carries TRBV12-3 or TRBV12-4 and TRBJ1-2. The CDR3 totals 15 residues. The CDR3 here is CASSLGADDLYGYTF.

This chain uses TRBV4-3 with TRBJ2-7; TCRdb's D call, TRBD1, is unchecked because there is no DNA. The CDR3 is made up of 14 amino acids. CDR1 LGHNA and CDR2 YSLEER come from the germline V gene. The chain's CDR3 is CASSQERGGYEQYF.

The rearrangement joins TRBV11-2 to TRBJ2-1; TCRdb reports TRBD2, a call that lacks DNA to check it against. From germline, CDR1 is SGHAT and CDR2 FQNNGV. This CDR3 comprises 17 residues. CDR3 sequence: CASSSPAGGAQYNEQFF.

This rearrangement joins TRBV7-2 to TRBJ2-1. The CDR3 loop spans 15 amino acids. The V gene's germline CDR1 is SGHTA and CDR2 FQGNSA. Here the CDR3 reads CASSYPAVTYNEQFF.

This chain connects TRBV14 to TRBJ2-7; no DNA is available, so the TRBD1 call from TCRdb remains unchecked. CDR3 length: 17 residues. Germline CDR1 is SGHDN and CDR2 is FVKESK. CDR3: CASSLGAVRIASYEQYF.

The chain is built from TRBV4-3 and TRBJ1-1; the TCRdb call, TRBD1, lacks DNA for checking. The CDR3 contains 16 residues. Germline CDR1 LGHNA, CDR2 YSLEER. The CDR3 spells CASSQGGTGLNTEAFF.

The CDR3 loop reads CASTLGTEAFF. The rearrangement joins TRBV12-3 or TRBV12-4 to TRBJ1-1. The CDR3 extends over 11 amino acids.

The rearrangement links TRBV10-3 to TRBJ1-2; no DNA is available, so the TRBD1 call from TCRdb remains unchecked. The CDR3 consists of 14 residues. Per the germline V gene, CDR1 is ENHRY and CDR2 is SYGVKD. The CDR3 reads CAISDTGSNYGYTF.